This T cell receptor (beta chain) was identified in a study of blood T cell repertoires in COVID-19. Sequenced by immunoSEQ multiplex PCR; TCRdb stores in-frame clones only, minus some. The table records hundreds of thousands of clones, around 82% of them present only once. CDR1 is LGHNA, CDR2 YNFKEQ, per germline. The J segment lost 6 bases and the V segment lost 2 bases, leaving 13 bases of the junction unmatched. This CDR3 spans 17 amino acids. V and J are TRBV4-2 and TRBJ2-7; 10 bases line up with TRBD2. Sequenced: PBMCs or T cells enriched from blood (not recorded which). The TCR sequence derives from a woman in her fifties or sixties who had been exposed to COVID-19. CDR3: CASSQSGRAGGPSEQYF. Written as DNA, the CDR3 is TGTGCCAGCAGCCAATCTGGGCGAGCGGGGGGGCCGTCCGAGCAGTACTTC.